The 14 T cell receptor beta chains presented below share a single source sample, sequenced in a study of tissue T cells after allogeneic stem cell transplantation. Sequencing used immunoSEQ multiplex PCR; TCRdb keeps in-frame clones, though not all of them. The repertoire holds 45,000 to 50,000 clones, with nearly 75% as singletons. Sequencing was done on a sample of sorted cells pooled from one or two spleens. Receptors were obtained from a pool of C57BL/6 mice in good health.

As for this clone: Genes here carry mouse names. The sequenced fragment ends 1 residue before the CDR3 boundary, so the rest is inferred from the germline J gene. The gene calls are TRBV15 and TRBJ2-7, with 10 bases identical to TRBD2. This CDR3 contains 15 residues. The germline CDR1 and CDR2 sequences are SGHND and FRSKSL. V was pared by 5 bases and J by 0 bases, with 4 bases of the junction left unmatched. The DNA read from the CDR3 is TGTGCCAGCAGTCGGACTGGGGGTAGCTCCTATGAACAGTAC. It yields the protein CASSRTGGSSYEQY. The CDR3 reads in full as CASSRTGGSSYEQYF.

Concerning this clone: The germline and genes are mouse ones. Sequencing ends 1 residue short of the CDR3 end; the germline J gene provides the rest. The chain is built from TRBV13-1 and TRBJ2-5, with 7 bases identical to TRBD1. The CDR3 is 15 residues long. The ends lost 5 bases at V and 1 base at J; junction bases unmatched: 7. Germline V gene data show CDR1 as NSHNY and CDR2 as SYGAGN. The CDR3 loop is CASSPLTGDQDTQYF. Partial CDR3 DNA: TGTGCCAGCAGCCCCCTTACAGGGGACCAAGACACCCAGTAC.

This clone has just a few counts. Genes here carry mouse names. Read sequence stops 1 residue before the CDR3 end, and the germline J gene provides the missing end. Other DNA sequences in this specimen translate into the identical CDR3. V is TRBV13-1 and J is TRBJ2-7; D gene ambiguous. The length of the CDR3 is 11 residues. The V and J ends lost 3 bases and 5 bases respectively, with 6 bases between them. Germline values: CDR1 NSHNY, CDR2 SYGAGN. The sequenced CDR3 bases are TGTGCCAGCAGTGCCGGGGATGAACAGTAC. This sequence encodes CASSAGDEQY. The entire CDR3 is CASSAGDEQYF.

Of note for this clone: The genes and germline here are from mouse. CDR3 DNA, as far as it was read: TGTGCCAGCAGCTCACAGGGTTATGCTGAGCAGTTC. This codes for CASSSQGYAEQF. The CDR3 in its entirety is CASSSQGYAEQFF. This sequence joins TRBV14 and TRBJ2-1; perhaps TRBD1 as D (6 bases). The CDR3 end lies 1 residue beyond the end of the read and is filled in from the germline J gene. This CDR3 region has 13 residues. CDR1 and CDR2 from the germline V gene are SGHDT and FRDEAV. Trimming cost V 5 bases and J 4 bases, with 10 bases left between them. The whole variable domain, filled in from reference TRBV14 and TRBJ2-1, reads EAGVTQSPRYAVLQEGQAVSFWCDPISGHDTLYWYQQPRDQGPQLLVYFRDEAVIDNSQLPSDRFSAVRPKGTNSTLKIQSAKQGDTATYLCASSSQGYAEQFFGPGTRLTVL.

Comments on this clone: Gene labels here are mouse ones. The CDR3 protein is CASSDAETGYEQYF. The sequenced CDR3 bases are TGTGCCAGCAGTGATGCAGAGACAGGGTATGAACAGTAC. V and J are TRBV13-3 and TRBJ2-7, with TRBD1 matching 7 bases. Read coverage stops 1 residue before the CDR3 terminus; the germline J gene supplies the remainder. Germline-derived CDR1 and CDR2 are NNHDY and SYVADS. Trimming at V came to 0 bases and at J to 4 bases, leaving 4 bases not matched to a gene. There are 14 residues in the CDR3.

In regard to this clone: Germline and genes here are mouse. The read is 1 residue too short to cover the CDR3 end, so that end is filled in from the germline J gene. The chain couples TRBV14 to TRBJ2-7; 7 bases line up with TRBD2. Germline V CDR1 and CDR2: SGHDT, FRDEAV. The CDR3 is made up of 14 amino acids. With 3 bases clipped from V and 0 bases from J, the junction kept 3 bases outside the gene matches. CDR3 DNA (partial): TGTGCCAGCAGTTATGGGGGGAGCTCCTATGAACAGTAC. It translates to CASSYGGSSYEQY. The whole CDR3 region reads CASSYGGSSYEQYF.

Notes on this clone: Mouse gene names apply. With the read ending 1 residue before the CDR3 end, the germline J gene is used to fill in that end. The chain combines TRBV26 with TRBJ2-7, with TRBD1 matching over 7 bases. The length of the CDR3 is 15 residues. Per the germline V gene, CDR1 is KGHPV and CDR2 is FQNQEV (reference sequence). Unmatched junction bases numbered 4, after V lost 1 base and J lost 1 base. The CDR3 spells CASSLYQGVSYEQYF. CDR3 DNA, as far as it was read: TGTGCCAGCAGTCTGTACCAGGGGGTGTCCTATGAACAGTAC.

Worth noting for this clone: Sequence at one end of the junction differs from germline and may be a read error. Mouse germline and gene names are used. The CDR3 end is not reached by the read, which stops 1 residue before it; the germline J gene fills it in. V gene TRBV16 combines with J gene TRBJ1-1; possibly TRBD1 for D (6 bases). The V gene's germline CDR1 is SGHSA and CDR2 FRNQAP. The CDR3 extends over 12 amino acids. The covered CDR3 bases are TGTGCAAGCAGCCTAGAGTGGGGGGGCGTCTTC. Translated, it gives CASSLEWGGVF. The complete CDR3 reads CASSLEWGGVFF.

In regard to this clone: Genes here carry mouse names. This CDR3 is CAWSIGWGGRNYAEQFF. Partial CDR3 DNA: TGTGCCTGGAGTATTGGCTGGGGGGGCAGGAACTATGCTGAGCAGTTC. This chain uses TRBV31 with TRBJ2-1, with 10 nucleotides matching TRBD2. The CDR3 end is not reached by the read, which stops 1 residue before it; the germline J gene fills it in. This CDR3 has 17 residues. The germline V gene has CDR1 GKSSPN and CDR2 SITVG. Losses at the gene ends were 2 bases for V and 1 base for J; bases not matched to a gene: 8.

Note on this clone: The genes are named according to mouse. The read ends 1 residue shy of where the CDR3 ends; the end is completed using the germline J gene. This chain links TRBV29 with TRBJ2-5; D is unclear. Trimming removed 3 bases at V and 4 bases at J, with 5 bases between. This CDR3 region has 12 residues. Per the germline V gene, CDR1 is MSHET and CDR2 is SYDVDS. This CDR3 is CASSLGKDTQYF. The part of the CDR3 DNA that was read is TGTGCTAGCAGTTTGGGGAAAGACACCCAGTAC.

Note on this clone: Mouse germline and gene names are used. CDR3 bases read: TGTGCCAGCAGCCCGGGACAGGGGGCTCCGCTT. It yields the protein CASSPGQGAPL. Given in full, the CDR3 is CASSPGQGAPLF. The rearrangement uses TRBV5 and TRBJ1-5; 9 positions agree with TRBD1. The read finishes 1 residue shy of the CDR3 end, and the germline J gene is used to complete it. This CDR3 is built from 12 residues. Looked up from germline, CDR1 is LGHNA and CDR2 is YNLKQL (reference sequence). Trimming at V came to 4 bases and at J to 9 bases, leaving 1 base not matched to a gene.

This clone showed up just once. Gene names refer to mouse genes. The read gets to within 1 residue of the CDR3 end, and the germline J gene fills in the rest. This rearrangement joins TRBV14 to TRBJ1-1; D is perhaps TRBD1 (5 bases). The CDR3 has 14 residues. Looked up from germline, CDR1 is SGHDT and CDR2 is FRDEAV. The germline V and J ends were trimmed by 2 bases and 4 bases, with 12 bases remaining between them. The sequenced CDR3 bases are TGTGCCAGCAGTTTTAACGGACATACCACAGAAGTCTTC. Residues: CASSFNGHTTEVF. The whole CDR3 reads CASSFNGHTTEVFF.

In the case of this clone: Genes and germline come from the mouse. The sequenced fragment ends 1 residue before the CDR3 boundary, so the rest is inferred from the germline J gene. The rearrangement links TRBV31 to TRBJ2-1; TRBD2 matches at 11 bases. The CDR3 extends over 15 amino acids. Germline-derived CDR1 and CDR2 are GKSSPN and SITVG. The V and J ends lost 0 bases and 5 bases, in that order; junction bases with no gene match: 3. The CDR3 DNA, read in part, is TGTGCCTGGAGTCTCCGACTGGGGGGGGATGCTGAGCAGTTC. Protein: CAWSLRLGGDAEQF. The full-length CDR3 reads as CAWSLRLGGDAEQFF.

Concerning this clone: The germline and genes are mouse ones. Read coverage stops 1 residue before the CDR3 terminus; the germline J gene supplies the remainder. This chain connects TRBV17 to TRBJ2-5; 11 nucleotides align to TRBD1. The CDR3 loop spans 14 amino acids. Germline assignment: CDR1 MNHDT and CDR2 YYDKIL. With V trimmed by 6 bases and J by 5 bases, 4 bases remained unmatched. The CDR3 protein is CASSLGTGGDTQYF. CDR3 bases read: TGTGCTAGCAGCCTCGGGACAGGGGGAGACACCCAGTAC.